Below, 17 T cell receptor beta chains from the same sample are listed, as sequenced in a study of early T cells in non-severe SARS-CoV-2 infection (dated by TCRdb to the early 2020s). The library was generated by 5' RACE. The data were produced on a NextSeq 500. Using fastp trimming at Q25 and MiXCR clonotype assembly, TCRdb reanalyzed the public sequencing data and kept in-frame beta chains. A single entry per CDR3 protein holds the most common genes and DNA from its merged rows. Counted in this sample were 40,000 to 45,000 distinct CDR3 sequences; roughly 6.6% of them appeared once. The ten largest account for 20% to 25% of the sample. Sequencing used whole blood, obtained at baseline. The receptors derive from an adult who was a healthcare worker with PCR-confirmed SARS-CoV-2 infection or an uninfected control (not recorded which).

This clonotype was seen ten or more times. V is TRBV28 and J is TRBJ1-1; no clear D. This CDR3 region has 12 residues. The V gene's germline CDR1 is MDHEN and CDR2 SYDVKM. The V end was cut by 5 bases, the J end by 0 bases, with 4 bases between. CDR3 coding DNA: TGTGCCAGCAGTCGAATGAACACTGAAGCTTTCTTT. It is translated as CASSRMNTEAFF.

Many counts were recorded for this clonotype. The chain joins TRBV2 to TRBJ2-7; D unclear. Germline loops: CDR1 SNHLY, CDR2 FYNNEI. The ends were cut back, 1 base at V and 2 bases at J, with 9 bases in the middle. The CDR3 runs 14 residues. CDR3 in DNA: TGTGCCAGCAGTGAAGGCCTGGCGCCCTACGAGCAGTACTTC. Translated: CASSEGLAPYEQYF.

At least ten counts were recorded for this clonotype. The chain links TRBV15 to TRBJ1-5, with D uncertain. V gave up 0 bases and J gave up 0 bases, with 6 bases separating them. Germline lookup yields CDR1 LNHNV and CDR2 YYDKDF (reference sequence). The length of the CDR3 is 15 residues. CDR3 nucleotide sequence: TGTGCCACCAGCAGAGAGGGTTATAGCAATCAGCCCCAGCATTTT. Protein sequence: CATSREGYSNQPQHF.

Comment on this clonotype: An end of the junction does not agree with germline; a read error may underlie this. This chain uses TRBV20-1 with TRBJ2-1; 8 positions match TRBD2. The CDR3 totals 12 residues. Germline V gene sequence: CDR1 DFQATT, CDR2 SNEGSKA (reference sequence). Written as DNA, the CDR3 is TGCAGTGCAGCGGGAGAATGGAATGTGCAGTTCTTC. It is translated as CSAAGEWNVQFF.

This clonotype was seen repeatedly, ten times or more. This rearrangement joins TRBV20-1 to TRBJ1-6; no firm D call. Germline V gene data show CDR1 as DFQATT and CDR2 as SNEGSKA (reference sequence). The CDR3 totals 13 residues. V was clipped by 6 bases and J by 11 bases, with 17 bases between them. The CDR3 loop is CSAYTLPNTPLHF. The DNA for the CDR3 is TGCAGTGCCTATACTCTCCCAAACACACCCCTCCACTTT.

This chain uses TRBV4-3 with TRBJ2-7, with D possibly being TRBD1 (5 bases). Germline loops: CDR1 LGHNA, CDR2 YSLEER. This CDR3 has 13 residues. The V gene lost 0 bases and the J gene lost 9 bases, with 12 bases spanning the gap. CDR3 loop: CASSQDRTGRQYF. The CDR3 DNA is TGCGCCAGCAGCCAAGATCGTACAGGCCGGCAGTACTTC.

This clonotype was recorded at least ten times. This chain connects TRBV18 to TRBJ2-7, with D perhaps TRBD1 (7 bases). The CDR3 is 16 amino acids. Germline V CDR1 and CDR2: KGHSH, LQKENI. Deletions cut 3 bases from V and 0 bases from J, with 15 bases between. The CDR3 bases are TGTGCCAGCTCACCCATGGGCGGGACAGACTCCTACGAGCAGTACTTC. Translation gives CASSPMGGTDSYEQYF.

Ten or more counts support this clonotype. The chain links TRBV6-2 or TRBV6-3 to TRBJ2-4; tentatively, D is TRBD2 (5 bases). The CDR3 consists of 13 residues. Germline values: CDR1 MNHEY, CDR2 SVGEGT. V was pared by 6 bases and J by 2 bases, with 8 bases between. The chain's CDR3 is CASSRGTKNIQYF. Here the CDR3 DNA reads TGTGCCAGCAGCCGGGGAACCAAAAACATTCAGTACTTC.

The chain has TRBV10-3 and TRBJ1-6; D possibly corresponds to TRBD1 (5 bases). Trimming removed 5 bases from V and 7 bases from J, with 12 bases in between. The CDR3 is 14 residues long. In germline, CDR1 is ENHRY, CDR2 SYGVKD. The CDR3 is CAISPEGANSPLHF. The CDR3 DNA sequence: TGTGCCATCAGTCCCGAAGGGGCAAATTCACCCCTCCACTTT.

This clonotype was observed at least ten times. The rearrangement links TRBV4-2 to TRBJ2-3; 11 nucleotides agree with TRBD2. J gave up 2 bases and V 1 base, and 2 bases lay outside the gene matches. CDR1 and CDR2 (germline): LGHNA, YNFKEQ. The CDR3 is made up of 16 amino acids. The CDR3 region is CASSQGLAGHTDTQYF. Here the CDR3 DNA reads TGTGCCAGCAGCCAAGGACTAGCGGGGCACACAGATACGCAGTATTTT.

V gene TRBV20-1 combines with J gene TRBJ2-1; weak D call: TRBD1 (6 bases). The CDR3 runs to 15 residues. V was cut by 0 bases and J by 1 base, with 10 bases left in between. Germline V gene lookup returns CDR1 DFQATT and CDR2 SNEGSKA (reference sequence). The CDR3 sequence is CSARDDQGSYNEQFF. Written as DNA, the CDR3 is TGCAGTGCTAGAGATGACCAGGGGTCCTACAATGAGCAGTTCTTC.

The chain is built from TRBV5-4 and TRBJ2-7; D might be TRBD2 (5 bases). The CDR3 runs 15 residues. The V gene's germline CDR1 is SGHNT and CDR2 YYREEE (reference sequence). V shed 4 bases and J shed 9 bases, with 23 bases lying between them. The CDR3 sequence is CASSHETAPQGGQYF. CDR3 nucleotides: TGTGCCAGCAGCCACGAGACGGCCCCACAAGGAGGGCAGTACTTC.

This clonotype has a count of ten or more. Compared with germline, one end of the junction differs, possibly owing to a read error. This CDR3 reads CSVEDQGMNLF. In DNA form, the CDR3 reads TGCAGCGTTGAAGATCAGGGTATGAATCTCTTC. This chain joins TRBV29-1 and TRBJ2-1, with D possibly TRBD1 on 5 matching bases. Germline CDR1 SQVTM, CDR2 ANQGSEA. The CDR3 runs 11 residues.

The chain carries TRBV5-1 and TRBJ2-3; the D call may be TRBD1 or TRBD2 (6 bases each). Trimming left V 4 bases short and J 4 bases short, with 19 bases between. Germline V gene sequence: CDR1 SGHRS, CDR2 YFSETQ. The CDR3 loop spans 16 amino acids. The CDR3 region is CASSPAGQGISDTQYF. CDR3 DNA sequence: TGCGCCAGCAGCCCGGCGGGGCAGGGGATTTCAGATACGCAGTATTTT.

The sample holds many counts of this clonotype. V and J are TRBV18 and TRBJ1-5, with D unresolved. CDR1 is KGHSH and CDR2 is LQKENI in the germline V gene. Deletions cut 3 bases from V and 4 bases from J, with 13 bases between. There are 15 residues in the CDR3. In DNA form, the CDR3 reads TGTGCCAGCTCACCGTCTAGCGGGAAGAATCAGCCCCAGCATTTT. This codes for CASSPSSGKNQPQHF.

This clonotype was detected many times. The genes are TRBV19 and TRBJ1-2; 7 bases are a match to TRBD1. V lost 6 bases, J lost 0 bases, and 13 bases stayed unmatched. The CDR3 is made up of 17 amino acids. CDR1 is LNHDA and CDR2 is SQIVND in the germline V gene (reference sequence). The CDR3 DNA reads TGTGCCAGTAGGCCCCCGACAGGGACGGGCCCTAACTATGGCTACACCTTC. Translation gives CASRPPTGTGPNYGYTF. The variable domain in full, completed from reference TRBV19 and TRBJ1-2, reads DGGITQSPKYLFRKEGQNVTLSCEQNLNHDAMYWYRQDPGQGLRLIYYSQIVNDFQKGDIAEGYSVSREKKESFPLTVTSAQKNPTAFYLCASRPPTGTGPNYGYTFGSGTRLTVV.

The sample holds many counts of this clonotype. The chain employs TRBV28 and TRBJ2-3; no firm D call. Germline V gene lookup returns CDR1 MDHEN and CDR2 SYDVKM. V was pared by 6 bases and J by 2 bases, with 0 bases between. The CDR3 runs 10 residues. The CDR3 DNA reads as TGTGCCAGCAGCACAGATACGCAGTATTTT. Translation: CASSTDTQYF.